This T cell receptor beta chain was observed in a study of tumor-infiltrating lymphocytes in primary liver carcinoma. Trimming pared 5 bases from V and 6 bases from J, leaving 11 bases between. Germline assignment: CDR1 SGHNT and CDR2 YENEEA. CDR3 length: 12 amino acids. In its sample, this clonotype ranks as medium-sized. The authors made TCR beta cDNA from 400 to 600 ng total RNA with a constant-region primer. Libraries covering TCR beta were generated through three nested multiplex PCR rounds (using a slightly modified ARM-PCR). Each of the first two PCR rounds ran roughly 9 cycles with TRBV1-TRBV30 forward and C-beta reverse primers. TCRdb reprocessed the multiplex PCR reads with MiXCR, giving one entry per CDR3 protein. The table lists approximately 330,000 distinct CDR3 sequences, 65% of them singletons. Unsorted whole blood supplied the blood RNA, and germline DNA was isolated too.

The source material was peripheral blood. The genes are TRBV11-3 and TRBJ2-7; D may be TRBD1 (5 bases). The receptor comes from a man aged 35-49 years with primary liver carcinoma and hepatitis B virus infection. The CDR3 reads CASSGQGFEQYF. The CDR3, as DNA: TGTGCCAGCAGCGGGCAGGGATTCGAGCAGTACTTC.